This T cell receptor (beta chain) emerged from a study of T cell repertoires in cytomegalovirus infection. Germline CDR1 MNHEY, CDR2 SVGEGT. The CDR3 has 17 amino acids. V shed 2 bases, J shed 4 bases, and the junction held 5 bases outside the gene matches. TCRdb reprocessed the reads with MiXCR, giving one entry per CDR3 protein. The sample lists around 85,000 distinct CDR3 sequences, about 44% occurring once. Points on this clonotype: Its specificity is not known.

The origin of this receptor is a human donor in good health (CMV status not recorded). Some clones in this sample may be carry-over from other donors' samples. The rearrangement joins TRBV6-2 or TRBV6-3 to TRBJ2-3, with 14 bases matching TRBD2. This specimen consisted of CD8+ T cells from cultured PBMCs, obtained from culture after CMV antigen stimulation. For the CDR3, the DNA is TGTGCCAGCAGTTACGGGACTAGCGGGAGTAGCCCAGATACGCAGTATTTT. Amino acids: CASSYGTSGSSPDTQYF.